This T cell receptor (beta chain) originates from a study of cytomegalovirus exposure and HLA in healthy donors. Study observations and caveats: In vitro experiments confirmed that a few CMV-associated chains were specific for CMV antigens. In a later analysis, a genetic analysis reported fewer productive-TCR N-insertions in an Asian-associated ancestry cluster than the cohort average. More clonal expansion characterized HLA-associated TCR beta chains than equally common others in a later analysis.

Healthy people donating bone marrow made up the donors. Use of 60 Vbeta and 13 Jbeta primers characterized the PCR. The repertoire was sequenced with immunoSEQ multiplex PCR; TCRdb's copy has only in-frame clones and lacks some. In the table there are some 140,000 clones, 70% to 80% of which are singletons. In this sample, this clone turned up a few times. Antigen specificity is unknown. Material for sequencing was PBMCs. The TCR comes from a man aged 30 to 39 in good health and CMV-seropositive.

The CDR3 protein is CASAHRRGETQYF. For the CDR3, the DNA is TGTGCCAGCGCTCACCGCCGCGGAGAGACCCAGTACTTC. The chain recombines TRBV27 with TRBJ2-5; no clear D. Between the trimmed V and J ends, which lost 8 bases and 4 bases, there was a span of 14 bases. This CDR3 contains 13 residues. Germline V lookup: CDR1 MNHEY, CDR2 SMNVEV (reference sequence).